These T cell receptor beta chains were read from a single sample in a study of T cells in Graves' hyperthyroidism and ophthalmopathy. Via MiXCR, TCRdb re-called the multiplex PCR reads, giving one row per CDR3 protein. The sample has around 440,000 distinct CDR3 sequences, 15% to 19% seen once; the top ten hold around 7%. Sequencing input: blood. These receptors were collected from a woman under 30 with Graves' hyperthyroidism. Each CDR3 is given with its conserved first and last residue. The order of the fields is clone size, J gene, D gene, V gene, CDR3 DNA, CDR3 protein. A D gene is named only where the DNA matches it firmly. Size tells how often a clone was seen (once, few, many) or the class of an expanded clone, and some rows leave it out.

clone_size: few
j_call: TRBJ2-7
d_call: -
v_call: TRBV12-3/TRBV12-4
cdr3_nt: TGTGCCAGCAGGGGGGGGGGGGGCTTCTACGAGCAGTACTTC
cdr3_aa: CASRGGGGFYEQYF

clone_size: many
j_call: TRBJ2-7
d_call: -
v_call: TRBV2
cdr3_nt: TGTGCCAGCACGGGGCAGGGGCGCTACGAGCAGTACTTC
cdr3_aa: CASTGQGRYEQYF

clone_size: many
j_call: TRBJ2-3
d_call: -
v_call: TRBV27
cdr3_nt: TGTGCCAGCAGAGACCTGGTAACGCAGTATTTT
cdr3_aa: CASRDLVTQYF

clone_size: many
j_call: TRBJ2-5
d_call: -
v_call: TRBV6-1
cdr3_nt: TGTGCCACCAAGACTAACTCCGGGTCCCAAGAGACCCAGTACTTC
cdr3_aa: CATKTNSGSQETQYF

clone_size: many
j_call: TRBJ2-1
d_call: -
v_call: TRBV20-1
cdr3_nt: TGCGCGGGGGCATCCTACAATGAGCAGTTCTTC
cdr3_aa: CAGASYNEQFF

clone_size: many
j_call: TRBJ2-7
d_call: TRBD1
v_call: TRBV6-2/TRBV6-3
cdr3_nt: TGTGCCAGCGAGTTCGGACAGGGGAGCTCCTACGAGCAGTACTTC
cdr3_aa: CASEFGQGSSYEQYF

clone_size: many
j_call: TRBJ2-2
d_call: -
v_call: TRBV3-1
cdr3_nt: TGTGCCAGCATGGGGACCGGGAACACCGGGGAGCTGTTTTTT
cdr3_aa: CASMGTGNTGELFF

clone_size: many
j_call: TRBJ2-7
d_call: -
v_call: TRBV12-3/TRBV12-4
cdr3_nt: TGTGCCAGCAGCCTTAACCCCGCCCGGGTTCCCTCCTACGAGCAGTACTTC
cdr3_aa: CASSLNPARVPSYEQYF

clone_size: many
j_call: TRBJ2-2
d_call: -
v_call: TRBV20-1
cdr3_nt: TGCAGTGCTAGAGATCTAAGCCGCGGCGGCACCGGGGAGCTGTTTTTT
cdr3_aa: CSARDLSRGGTGELFF

clone_size: -
j_call: TRBJ2-5
d_call: TRBD2
v_call: TRBV20-1
cdr3_nt: TGCAGTGCTAGAGTGGGGGGGGGAGGAGAGACCCAGTACTTC
cdr3_aa: CSARVGGGGETQYF

clone_size: many
j_call: TRBJ2-5
d_call: TRBD2
v_call: TRBV10-3
cdr3_nt: TGTGCCATCAGTGAGAGGGGGACTAGCGGGAGAGAGACCCAGTACTTC
cdr3_aa: CAISERGTSGRETQYF

clone_size: -
j_call: TRBJ1-6
d_call: -
v_call: TRBV2
cdr3_nt: TGTGCCAGCAGTGAACGTGAGGGGATCCTCGGGACACCTTCAAGCTCCTATAATTCACCCCTCCACTTT
cdr3_aa: CASSEREGILGTPSSSYNSPLHF

clone_size: many
j_call: TRBJ1-2
d_call: -
v_call: TRBV20-1
cdr3_nt: TGCAGTGCGCAGAGCGAGGAGGTTATCTATGGCTACACCTTC
cdr3_aa: CSAQSEEVIYGYTF

clone_size: many
j_call: TRBJ2-1
d_call: -
v_call: TRBV12-3/TRBV12-4
cdr3_nt: TGTGCCAGCAGTTTAAACGGTCTTGGGAATGAGCAGTTCTTC
cdr3_aa: CASSLNGLGNEQFF

clone_size: many
j_call: TRBJ2-1
d_call: TRBD2
v_call: TRBV20-1
cdr3_nt: TGCAGTGCTAGGCCCGCACTAGCGGGAGGGGGCAATGAGCAGTTCTTC
cdr3_aa: CSARPALAGGGNEQFF

clone_size: -
j_call: TRBJ1-1
d_call: -
v_call: TRBV20-1
cdr3_nt: TGCAGTGCTAGAGACGACGGGGAAGGGAAAGCTTTCTTT
cdr3_aa: CSARDDGEGKAFF

clone_size: many
j_call: TRBJ2-7
d_call: -
v_call: TRBV5-5
cdr3_nt: TGTGCCAGCAGCTCGTTCCGGGACGCCGCCTACGAGCAGTACTTC
cdr3_aa: CASSSFRDAAYEQYF

clone_size: many
j_call: TRBJ2-3
d_call: TRBD2
v_call: TRBV14
cdr3_nt: TGTGCCAGCAGCCATAGGCTAGCGGGGGCAGATACGCAGTATTTT
cdr3_aa: CASSHRLAGADTQYF

clone_size: few
j_call: TRBJ1-6
d_call: TRBD1
v_call: TRBV4-2
cdr3_nt: TGTGCCAGCAGCCAAGGGACAGGGAGGGATTCACCCCTCCACTTT
cdr3_aa: CASSQGTGRDSPLHF

clone_size: few
j_call: TRBJ1-4
d_call: -
v_call: TRBV3-1
cdr3_nt: TGTGCCAGCAGCCAAGCCCCAGGGGTCAGGGAAAAACTGTTTTTT
cdr3_aa: CASSQAPGVREKLFF

clone_size: many
j_call: TRBJ2-5
d_call: TRBD2
v_call: TRBV18
cdr3_nt: TGTGCCAGCTCACCACAGCGGGAGCTAGAGACCCAGTACTTC
cdr3_aa: CASSPQRELETQYF

clone_size: many
j_call: TRBJ2-3
d_call: TRBD2
v_call: TRBV6-1
cdr3_nt: TGTGCCAGCAGTCAGGGACTAGCGGGAGCCCACACAGATACGCAGTATTTT
cdr3_aa: CASSQGLAGAHTDTQYF

clone_size: few
j_call: TRBJ2-7
d_call: -
v_call: TRBV6-2/TRBV6-3
cdr3_nt: TGTGCCAGCATGGCGACCTACGGGCAGTACTTC
cdr3_aa: CASMATYGQYF

clone_size: many
j_call: TRBJ2-3
d_call: TRBD2
v_call: TRBV5-1
cdr3_nt: TGCGCCAGCAGCTCCGGACTAGTGGCAGATACGCAGTATTTT
cdr3_aa: CASSSGLVADTQYF

clone_size: few
j_call: TRBJ1-5
d_call: -
v_call: TRBV15
cdr3_nt: TGTGCCACCAGCAGAGGTTTGAAGGGATTGGGCGTAGATCAGCCCCAGCATTTT
cdr3_aa: CATSRGLKGLGVDQPQHF

clone_size: many
j_call: TRBJ2-1
d_call: -
v_call: TRBV7-2
cdr3_nt: TGTGCCAGCAGCTTAGCGGTCGGGGATGAGCAGTTCTTC
cdr3_aa: CASSLAVGDEQFF